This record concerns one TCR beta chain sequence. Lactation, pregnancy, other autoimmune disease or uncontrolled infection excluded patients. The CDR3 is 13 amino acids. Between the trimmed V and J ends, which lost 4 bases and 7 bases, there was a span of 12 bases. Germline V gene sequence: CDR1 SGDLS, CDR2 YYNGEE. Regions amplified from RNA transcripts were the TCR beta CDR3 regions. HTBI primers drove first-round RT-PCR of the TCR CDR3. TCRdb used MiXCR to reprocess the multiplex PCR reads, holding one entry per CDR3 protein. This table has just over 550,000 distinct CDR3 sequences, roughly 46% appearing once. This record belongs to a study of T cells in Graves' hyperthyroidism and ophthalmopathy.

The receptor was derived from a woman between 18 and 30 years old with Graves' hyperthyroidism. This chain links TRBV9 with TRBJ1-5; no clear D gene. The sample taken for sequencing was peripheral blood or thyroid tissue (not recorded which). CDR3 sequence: CASSPDEGQPQHF. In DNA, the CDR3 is TGTGCCAGCAGCCCGGACGAGGGACAGCCCCAGCATTTT.